Each of the 26 T cell receptor beta chains below was sequenced from the same sample in a study of a mutant IDH1 vaccine in newly diagnosed glioma. Clones were sequenced by immunoSEQ multiplex PCR, and TCRdb holds only the in-frame ones, with some missing. The sample lists tens of thousands of clones; approximately 84% were seen once. The time point was: week 47, end of study. In the vaccine, a single dose held 300 ug of the mutant IDH1 20-mer peptide, along with topical imiquimod. Their recognized antigens are unknown. Sequences were derived from PBMCs, sampled from a glioma patient whose treatment included an IDH1 peptide vaccine. The receptors shown here come from a woman aged 25 to 39 with glioma. Some clones in this sample may be carry-over from other donors' samples.

This chain connects TRBV30 to TRBJ2-3; D call uncertain. The CDR3 consists of 15 residues. The germline gives CDR1 GTSNPN, CDR2 SVGIG (reference sequence). The germline V and J ends were trimmed by 4 bases and 4 bases, with 18 bases remaining between them. Here the CDR3 reads CAWTQVLGRSDTQYF. Here the CDR3 DNA reads TGTGCCTGGACCCAAGTCCTAGGCCGTTCAGATACGCAGTATTTT.

V and J are TRBV7-9 and TRBJ2-5, with 8 nucleotides matching TRBD2. Germline V CDR1 and CDR2: SEHNR, FQNEAQ (reference sequence). V lost 7 bases, J lost 3 bases, and 7 bases stayed unmatched. The CDR3 runs 14 residues. CDR3 bases: TGTGCCAGCACCAACGTCGGGGGGGAAGAGACCCAGTACTTC. Translated, it gives CASTNVGGEETQYF.

The chain uses TRBV2 and TRBJ2-7; D may correspond to TRBD1 or TRBD2 (5 bases each). The CDR3 covers 13 residues. Germline V CDR1 and CDR2: SNHLY, FYNNEI. With 6 bases removed from V and 0 bases from J, the gap between germline ends came to 9 bases. This CDR3 is CASRRGVSYEQYF. The CDR3 coding sequence is TGTGCCAGCAGGCGAGGGGTCTCCTACGAGCAGTACTTC.

This clone is a singleton in its sample. The chain recombines TRBV28 with TRBJ1-5, with unresolved D. Germline V gene lookup returns CDR1 MDHEN and CDR2 SYDVKM. CDR3 length: 14 residues. Trimming took 7 bases from V and 2 from J, leaving 12 bases between them. The CDR3 DNA is TGTGCCAGCACCCCCACGCAACGCAATCAGCCCCAGCATTTT. Its translation: CASTPTQRNQPQHF.

The rearrangement uses TRBV6-6 and TRBJ2-5; no definite D call. The better agreement between TRBJ2-7 and the DNA end casts doubt on the J call. CDR3 length: 11 amino acids. Germline assignment: CDR1 MNHNY and CDR2 SVGAGI (reference sequence). Here the CDR3 reads CASTDTYEQYF. In DNA form, the CDR3 reads TGTGCCAGCACCGACACCTACGAGCAGTACTTC.

The V call is TRBV7-9, the J call TRBJ2-7, with D perhaps being TRBD1 or TRBD2 (7 bases each). V lost 5 bases, J lost 5 bases, and 16 bases lay in between. The CDR3 covers 14 residues. From germline, CDR1 is SEHNR and CDR2 FQNEAQ (reference sequence). Here the CDR3 DNA reads TGTGCCAGCAGCCCCGACAGGGAGGGCGACGAGCAGTACTTC. Amino acids: CASSPDREGDEQYF. The whole variable domain, remainder taken from reference TRBV7-9 and TRBJ2-7, is DTGVSQNPRHKITKRGQNVTFRCDPISEHNRLYWYRQTLGQGPEFLTYFQNEAQLEKSRLLSDRFSAERPKGSFSTLEIQRTEQGDSAMYLCASSPDREGDEQYFGPGTRLTVT.

The chain has TRBV28 and TRBJ1-5; D is uncertain. This CDR3 is built from 15 residues. CDR1 MDHEN and CDR2 SYDVKM come from the germline V gene. Between the trimmed V and J ends, which lost 6 bases and 0 bases, there was a span of 12 bases. CDR3 nucleotide sequence: TGTGCCAGCAGCCTCGCCGGCCGTAGCAATCAGCCCCAGCATTTT. It is translated as CASSLAGRSNQPQHF.

J is TRBJ1-1 and V is TRBV30, with D tentatively TRBD1 (6 bases). Germline V gene sequence: CDR1 GTSNPN, CDR2 SVGIG (reference sequence). The CDR3 has 13 residues. The V gene lost 3 bases and the J gene lost 4 bases, with 12 bases spanning the gap. The CDR3 DNA reads TGTGCCTGGAGCCTGGGGGCTGGCACTGAAGCTTTCTTT. Its protein product is CAWSLGAGTEAFF.

This rearrangement joins TRBV30 to TRBJ1-1; D is unclear. This CDR3 region has 12 residues. Germline assignment: CDR1 GTSNPN and CDR2 SVGIG (reference sequence). The V end was cut by 0 bases, the J end by 4 bases, with 6 bases between. CDR3 DNA: TGTGCCTGGAGTGTAAAGAGCACTGAAGCTTTCTTT. As protein: CAWSVKSTEAFF.

The V and J genes are TRBV30 and TRBJ2-1, with 7 bases matching TRBD1. This CDR3 is built from 14 residues. V trimming: 5 bases; J trimming: 3 bases; junction bases outside the gene matches: 7. Germline values: CDR1 GTSNPN, CDR2 SVGIG (reference sequence). CDR3 protein: CAWGQGDIYNEQFF. CDR3 sequence (DNA): TGTGCCTGGGGCCAGGGGGATATCTACAATGAGCAGTTCTTC. The whole variable domain, filled in from reference TRBV30 and TRBJ2-1, reads SQTIHQWPATLVQPVGSPLSLECTVEGTSNPNLYWYRQAAGRGLQLLFYSVGIGQISSEVPQNLSASRPQDRQFILSSKKLLLSDSGFYLCAWGQGDIYNEQFFGPGTRLTVL.

The V and J genes are TRBV28 and TRBJ1-2; TRBD1 matches at 7 bases. Germline CDR1 MDHEN, CDR2 SYDVKM. This CDR3 is built from 15 residues. J was trimmed by 3 bases and V by 2 bases; bases with no gene match: 6. In nucleotides, the CDR3 is TGTGCCAGCAGTTTAGAGGACAGGTTCTACTATGGCTACACCTTC. Translating it yields CASSLEDRFYYGYTF.

This rearrangement joins TRBV14 to TRBJ2-5; maybe TRBD2 (6 bases). From germline, CDR1 is SGHDN and CDR2 FVKESK. This CDR3 has 13 amino acids. V was clipped by 4 bases and J by 5 bases, with 11 bases between them. Here the CDR3 DNA reads TGTGCCAGCAGCCCGGAGGGGCGCGAGACCCAGTACTTC. Translating gives CASSPEGRETQYF.

The chain is built from TRBV18 and TRBJ1-1; tentatively, D is TRBD1 (6 bases). The CDR3 has 17 amino acids. V was pared by 0 bases and J by 0 bases, with 14 bases between. Per the germline V gene, CDR1 is KGHSH and CDR2 is LQKENI. The CDR3 DNA reads TGTGCCAGCTCACCACCGGGACAAGGCGGGATGAACACTGAAGCTTTCTTT. It is translated as CASSPPGQGGMNTEAFF.

This clone has only one observation. The rearrangement uses TRBV18 and TRBJ1-1; no reliable D call. This CDR3 region has 15 residues. Germline assignment: CDR1 KGHSH and CDR2 LQKENI. V lost 0 bases and J 0 bases, leaving 8 bases between the germline ends. The chain's CDR3 is CASSPPRGMNTEAFF. The CDR3 nucleotides are TGTGCCAGCTCACCACCAAGAGGTATGAACACTGAAGCTTTCTTT. The variable domain in full, completed from reference TRBV18 and TRBJ1-1, reads NAGVMQNPRHLVRRRGQEARLRCSPMKGHSHVYWYRQLPEEGLKFMVYLQKENIIDESGMPKERFSAEFPKEGPSILRIQQVVRGDSAAYFCASSPPRGMNTEAFFGQGTRLTVV.

The chain employs TRBV7-2 and TRBJ1-5; D possibly corresponds to TRBD1 (6 bases). V lost 5 bases to trimming and J lost 6 bases, with 17 bases between them. The CDR3 has 15 amino acids. CDR1 and CDR2 from the germline V gene are SGHTA and FQGNSA. CDR3 amino acids: CASSVTGTWIQPQHF. CDR3 nucleotides: TGTGCCAGCAGCGTAACCGGGACATGGATTCAGCCCCAGCATTTT.

V and J are TRBV6-1 and TRBJ1-3; no clear D gene. V was clipped by 6 bases and J by 0 bases, with 3 bases between them. The CDR3 is made up of 12 amino acids. Germline V gene data show CDR1 as MNHNS and CDR2 as SASEGT. CDR3 DNA: TGTGCCAGCAGAGACTCTGGAAACACCATATATTTT. Translation: CASRDSGNTIYF.

The chain employs TRBV2 and TRBJ2-1; D may be TRBD1 or TRBD2 (7 bases each). CDR1 and CDR2 (germline): SNHLY, FYNNEI. The V and J ends lost 8 bases and 0 bases respectively, with 14 bases between them. The CDR3 is 15 amino acids. This chain's CDR3 is CASGGGGSSYNEQFF. CDR3 bases: TGTGCCAGCGGAGGGGGCGGGAGCTCCTACAATGAGCAGTTCTTC. Full variable domain (rest looked up from reference TRBV2 and TRBJ2-1): EPEVTQTPSHQVTQMGQEVILRCVPISNHLYFYWYRQILGQKVEFLVSFYNNEISEKSEIFDDQFSVERPDGSNFTLKIRSTKLEDSAMYFCASGGGGSSYNEQFFGPGTRLTVL.

There are a few counts of this clone. V gene TRBV11-2 combines with J gene TRBJ1-4, with TRBD1 matching 9 bases. The CDR3 covers 15 residues. Germline V gives CDR1 SGHAT, CDR2 FQNNGV. The V segment lost 5 bases and the J segment 10 bases; nucleotides outside the gene matches: 11. This CDR3 reads CASSPPTGGDGKLFF. The CDR3 DNA reads TGTGCCAGCAGCCCCCCAACAGGGGGCGACGGAAAACTGTTTTTT.

This clone was observed once. J is TRBJ2-3 and V is TRBV7-9, with TRBD2 as a possible D gene (6 bases). This CDR3 region has 18 residues. The V end lost 5 bases, the J end lost 2 bases, and 23 bases lay between the germline ends. Germline loops: CDR1 SEHNR, CDR2 FQNEAQ (reference sequence). Here the CDR3 reads CASSQPGGSGGYTDTQYF. The CDR3 DNA reads TGTGCCAGCAGCCAGCCCGGGGGAAGCGGAGGGTACACAGATACGCAGTATTTT. Combining the CDR3 with reference TRBV7-9 and TRBJ2-3 gives the whole variable domain DTGVSQNPRHKITKRGQNVTFRCDPISEHNRLYWYRQTLGQGPEFLTYFQNEAQLEKSRLLSDRFSAERPKGSFSTLEIQRTEQGDSAMYLCASSQPGGSGGYTDTQYFGPGTRLTVL.

The rearrangement joins TRBV7-3 to TRBJ1-1; D is unclear. V was trimmed by 5 bases and J by 4 bases, leaving 11 bases between them. The CDR3 covers 13 residues. Germline CDR1 and CDR2: SGHTA and FQGTGA. The CDR3 DNA follows: TGTGCCAGCAGCCCGGCGGGTACCACTGAAGCTTTCTTT. Its translation: CASSPAGTTEAFF. Full variable domain (missing parts from reference TRBV7-3 and TRBJ1-1): GAGVSQTPSNKVTEKGKYVELRCDPISGHTALYWYRQSLGQGPEFLIYFQGTGAADDSGLPNDRFFAVRPEGSVSTLKIQRTERGDSAVYLCASSPAGTTEAFFGQGTRLTVV.

The rearrangement links TRBV18 to TRBJ1-1; no definite D call. The germline V gene encodes CDR1 KGHSH and CDR2 LQKENI. This CDR3 contains 16 residues. V lost 0 bases and J 4 bases, leaving 15 bases between the germline ends. The CDR3 sequence: CASSPPTAFGITEAFF. In DNA form, the CDR3 reads TGTGCCAGCTCACCACCGACGGCGTTCGGTATCACTGAAGCTTTCTTT.

The chain is built from TRBV6-6 and TRBJ2-1; 7 nucleotides line up with TRBD1. Germline CDR1 MNHNY, CDR2 SVGAGI (reference sequence). The CDR3 has 13 amino acids. V lost 6 bases and J lost 3; bases outside the gene matches: 2. The CDR3 DNA follows: TGTGCCAGCAGCGACAGGGACTACAATGAGCAGTTCTTC. It specifies CASSDRDYNEQFF.

This chain connects TRBV5-5 to TRBJ2-2, with 8 bases lining up with TRBD2. There are 16 residues in the CDR3. CDR1 and CDR2 (germline): SGHKS, YYEKEE (reference sequence). Trimming at V came to 4 bases and at J to 6 bases, leaving 11 bases not matched to a gene. Here the CDR3 DNA reads TGTGCCAGCAGCCCGTCAGAGACTAGCGCGGCCGGGGAGCTGTTTTTT. It is translated as CASSPSETSAAGELFF.

The genes are TRBV28 and TRBJ1-1; tentatively, D is TRBD1 (6 bases). The CDR3 totals 12 residues. Germline CDR1 reads MDHEN; CDR2 reads SYDVKM. V was shortened by 8 bases and J by 3 bases, with 10 bases between the two germline ends. The CDR3 is CASQGIDTEAFF. The CDR3 nucleotides are TGTGCCAGCCAGGGGATCGACACTGAAGCTTTCTTT.

This clone came up a few times. This rearrangement joins TRBV28 to TRBJ1-2, with D tentatively TRBD1 (6 bases). Germline-derived CDR1 and CDR2 are MDHEN and SYDVKM. The CDR3 runs 12 residues. V dropped 5 bases and J dropped 4 bases, with 8 bases sitting between them. CDR3 in amino acids: CASSGQIYGYTF. CDR3 nucleotide sequence: TGTGCCAGCAGTGGACAGATCTATGGCTACACCTTC.

The DNA of the CDR3 is TGTGCCAGTAGGAAGGGGAAGGCTTTCTTT. This encodes CASRKGKAFF. The rearrangement links TRBV19 to TRBJ1-1, with D perhaps TRBD1 (5 bases). This CDR3 region has 10 residues. V lost 6 bases and J 11 bases, leaving 10 bases between the germline ends. CDR1 and CDR2 from the germline V gene are LNHDA and SQIVND (reference sequence).